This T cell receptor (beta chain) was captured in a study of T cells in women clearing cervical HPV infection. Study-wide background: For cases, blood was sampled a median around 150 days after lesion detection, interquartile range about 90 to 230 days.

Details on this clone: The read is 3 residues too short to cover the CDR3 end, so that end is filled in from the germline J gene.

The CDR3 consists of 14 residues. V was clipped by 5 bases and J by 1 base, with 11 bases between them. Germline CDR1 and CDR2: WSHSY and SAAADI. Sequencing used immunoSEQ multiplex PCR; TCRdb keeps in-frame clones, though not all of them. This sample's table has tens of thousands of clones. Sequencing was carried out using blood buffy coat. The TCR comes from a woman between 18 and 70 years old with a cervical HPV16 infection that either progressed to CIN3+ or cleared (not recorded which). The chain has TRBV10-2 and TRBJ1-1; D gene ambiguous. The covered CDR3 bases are TGCGCCAGCAGTCCTAGTTCTGGGAACACTGAA. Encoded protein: CASSPSSGNTE. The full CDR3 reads CASSPSSGNTEAFF.